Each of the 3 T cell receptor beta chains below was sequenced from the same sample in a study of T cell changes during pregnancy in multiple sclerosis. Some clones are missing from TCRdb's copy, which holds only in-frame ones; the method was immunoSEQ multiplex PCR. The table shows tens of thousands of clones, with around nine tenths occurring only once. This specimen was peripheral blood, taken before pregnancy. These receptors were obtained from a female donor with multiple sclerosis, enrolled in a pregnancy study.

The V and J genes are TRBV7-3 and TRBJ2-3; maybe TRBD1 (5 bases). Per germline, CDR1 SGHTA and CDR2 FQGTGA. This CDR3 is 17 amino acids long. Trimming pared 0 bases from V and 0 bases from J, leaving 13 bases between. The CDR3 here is CASSLTTTGPSTDTQYF. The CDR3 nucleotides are TGTGCCAGCAGCTTAACAACTACAGGACCCAGCACAGATACGCAGTATTTT.

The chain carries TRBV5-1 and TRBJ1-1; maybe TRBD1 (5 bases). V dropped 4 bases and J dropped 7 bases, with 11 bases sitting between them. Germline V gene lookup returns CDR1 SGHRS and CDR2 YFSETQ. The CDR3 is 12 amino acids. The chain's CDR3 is CASSPQGREAFF. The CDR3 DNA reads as TGCGCCAGCAGCCCCCAGGGTCGTGAAGCTTTCTTT.

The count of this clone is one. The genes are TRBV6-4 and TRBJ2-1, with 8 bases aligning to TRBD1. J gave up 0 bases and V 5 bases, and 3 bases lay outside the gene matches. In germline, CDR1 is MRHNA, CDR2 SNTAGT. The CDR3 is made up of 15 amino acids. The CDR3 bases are TGTGCCAGCAGTCTACAGGGGGGCTCCTACAATGAGCAGTTCTTC. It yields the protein CASSLQGGSYNEQFF.